These T cell receptor beta chains were read from a single sample in a study of T cells after yellow fever vaccination. TCRdb re-analysed the 5' RACE reads in MiXCR, keeping a single row per CDR3 protein. The table has under 150,000 distinct CDR3 sequences, over 7% seen once; the top ten hold roughly 0.73%. The material sequenced was CD4+ T cells sorted from PBMCs, taken 5 days after the yellow fever booster vaccination. The receptors shown here come from a man aged 25-40 years who received the YFV17D yellow fever vaccine. CDR3s include the opening cysteine and the closing phenylalanine or tryptophan. The order of the fields is V gene, D gene, J gene, CDR3 length, clone size, CDR3 protein, CDR3 DNA. A D gene is named only where the DNA matches it firmly. Clone size appears in some rows only: once, few, many, or a class for an expanded clone.

>TRBV20-1|TRBD1|TRBJ2-7|14|few
CSARGQGPKGEQYF
TGCAGTGCTAGAGGACAGGGGCCCAAGGGCGAGCAGTACTTC
>TRBV18|-|TRBJ1-3|17|many
CASSPGGTLNSGNTIYF
TGTGCCAGCTCACCGGGAGGAACATTAAACTCTGGAAACACCATATATTTT
>TRBV7-2|-|TRBJ2-5|15|many
CASSPTAGRGGTQYF
TGTGCCAGCAGCCCGACCGCGGGACGTGGGGGGACCCAGTACTTC
>TRBV7-2|-|TRBJ2-6|13|many
CASSRETGNVLTF
TGTGCCAGCAGCCGTGAGACAGGCAACGTCCTGACTTTC
>TRBV7-2|-|TRBJ1-2|13|many
CASSQGQGDGYTF
TGTGCCAGCAGCCAAGGACAAGGGGATGGCTACACCTTC
>TRBV9|TRBD2|TRBJ2-2|16|few
CASSVGTSVLTGELFF
TGTGCCAGCAGCGTAGGGACTAGCGTTTTGACCGGGGAGCTGTTTTTT
>TRBV29-1|-|TRBJ1-1|15|many
CSVAPLLRGNTEAFF
TGCAGCGTCGCTCCCCTGCTGCGTGGGAACACTGAAGCTTTCTTT
>TRBV7-2|-|TRBJ2-1|15|many
CASSFGSGSGDEQFF
TGTGCCAGCAGCTTCGGGTCCGGGAGTGGTGATGAGCAGTTCTTC
>TRBV15|-|TRBJ1-1|13|many
CATSRDGNTEAFF
TGTGCCACCAGCAGAGACGGGAACACTGAAGCTTTCTTT
>TRBV4-2|-|TRBJ1-3|14|many
CASSPPDAGNTIYF
TGTGCCAGCAGCCCCCCTGACGCTGGAAACACCATATATTTT
>TRBV7-2|-|TRBJ2-7|13|many
CASSLNSAHEQYF
TGTGCCAGCAGCTTGAACAGTGCCCACGAGCAGTACTTC
>TRBV6-1|TRBD2|TRBJ2-5|15|many
CASRSGTSGRETQYF
TGTGCCAGCAGATCAGGGACTAGCGGGAGAGAGACCCAGTACTTC
>TRBV10-3|-|TRBJ2-1|17|many
CAISESTRVGSYNEQFF
TGTGCCATCAGTGAGTCTACCCGGGTGGGCTCCTACAATGAGCAGTTCTTC
>TRBV7-2|-|TRBJ2-1|15|once
CASSLAGAGFDEQFF
TGTGCCAGCAGCTTAGCTGGGGCAGGGTTTGATGAGCAGTTCTTC
>TRBV3-1|TRBD2|TRBJ2-5|17|many
CASSGRTSGRQRETQYF
TGTGCCAGCAGCGGACGTACTAGCGGGAGGCAACGAGAGACCCAGTACTTC
>TRBV9|-|TRBJ2-4|16|many
CASSVGIYGAKNIQYF
TGTGCCAGCAGCGTTGGGATTTATGGGGCCAAAAACATTCAGTACTTC
>TRBV24-1|TRBD1|TRBJ2-3|14|many
CATSDGTGMNTQYF
TGTGCCACCAGTGACGGGACAGGGATGAATACGCAGTATTTT
>TRBV7-8|TRBD1|TRBJ1-1|16|-
CASSSPRDRVSAEAFF
TGTGCCAGCAGCTCGCCGAGGGACAGGGTATCCGCTGAAGCTTTCTTT
>TRBV28|-|TRBJ2-5|12|-
CASSLSLETQYF
TGTGCCAGCAGTCTCTCTTTAGAGACCCAGTACTTC
>TRBV7-2|-|TRBJ2-3|14|many
CASSSPTRTDTQYF
TGTGCCAGCAGTTCCCCGACTCGTACAGATACGCAGTATTTT
>TRBV7-9|-|TRBJ2-3|15|many
CASSLQAKGTDTQYF
TGTGCCAGCAGCTTACAGGCCAAGGGCACAGATACGCAGTATTTT
>TRBV4-3|-|TRBJ1-4|13|many
CASSLNRGEKLFF
TGCGCCAGCAGCCTCAACCGGGGGGAAAAACTGTTTTTT
>TRBV2|TRBD2|TRBJ2-4|16|many
CASSEQLAGAKNIQYF
TGTGCCAGCAGTGAACAGCTAGCGGGAGCCAAAAACATTCAGTACTTC
>TRBV28|-|TRBJ2-1|12|many
CASSPLSGEQFF
TGTGCCAGCAGTCCTCTGTCCGGAGAGCAGTTCTTC
>TRBV5-4|TRBD2|TRBJ2-2|15|many
CASSPTSGHTGELFF
TGTGCCAGCAGCCCGACTAGCGGACACACCGGGGAGCTGTTTTTT
>TRBV11-2|-|TRBJ2-3|15|many
CASSLGPGFLDTQYF
TGTGCCAGCAGCTTAGGCCCAGGCTTTTTGGATACGCAGTATTTT
>TRBV11-2|-|TRBJ2-5|13|many
CASSWGNQETQYF
TGTGCCAGCAGCTGGGGAAACCAAGAGACCCAGTACTTC
>TRBV7-2|-|TRBJ1-5|16|many
CASSLTVRPSDQPQHF
TGTGCCAGCAGCTTAACAGTTCGGCCCAGTGATCAGCCCCAGCATTTT
>TRBV24-1|-|TRBJ2-2|15|many
CATSEGRRNTGELFF
TGTGCCACCAGCGAGGGACGGAGGAACACCGGGGAGCTGTTTTTT
>TRBV18|TRBD1|TRBJ2-7|19|many
CASSPVPTGTGYSSNEQYF
TGTGCCAGCTCACCGGTTCCTACCGGGACAGGGTATTCATCCAACGAGCAGTACTTC
>TRBV30|-|TRBJ2-1|12|many
CAWSVHRNEQFF
TGTGCCTGGAGTGTACACCGGAATGAGCAGTTCTTC
>TRBV7-2|-|TRBJ1-1|13|many
CASTQQGNTEAFF
TGTGCCAGCACTCAACAGGGGAACACTGAAGCTTTCTTT
>TRBV6-5|-|TRBJ1-5|14|many
CASSYSSGLRAQHF
TGTGCCAGCAGTTACTCCAGCGGCCTTCGGGCCCAGCATTTT
>TRBV12-3/TRBV12-4|-|TRBJ1-4|14|many
CASSFGSTNEKLFF
TGTGCCAGCAGTTTTGGGTCAACTAATGAAAAACTGTTTTTT
>TRBV3-1|-|TRBJ2-5|12|many
CASTGPGETQYF
TGTGCCAGCACCGGGCCGGGAGAGACCCAGTACTTC
>TRBV10-3|TRBD1|TRBJ2-5|14|many
CASLDRGYSETQYF
TGTGCTTCCTTGGACAGGGGCTACAGCGAGACCCAGTACTTC
>TRBV20-1|TRBD2|TRBJ2-3|17|many
CSAFIAGGAASTDTQYF
TGCAGTGCTTTCATAGCGGGAGGCGCGGCTAGCACAGATACGCAGTATTTT
>TRBV20-1|TRBD2|TRBJ2-1|15|few
CSAGTSGRAYNEQFF
TGCAGTGCTGGAACTAGCGGGAGGGCGTACAATGAGCAGTTCTTC
>TRBV2|TRBD2|TRBJ2-3|16|few
CASRGGTSGGTDTQYF
TGTGCCAGCAGGGGGGGGACTAGCGGAGGCACAGATACGCAGTATTTT
>TRBV7-9|-|TRBJ1-5|15|many
CASSREGLSNQPQHF
TGTGCCAGCAGCCGTGAGGGGTTGAGCAATCAGCCCCAGCATTTT
>TRBV7-2|-|TRBJ2-5|13|many
CASSFLGDETQYF
TGTGCCAGCAGCTTTTTAGGGGACGAGACCCAGTACTTC
>TRBV20-1|TRBD2|TRBJ2-7|13|many
CSARLAGVSEQYF
TGCAGTGCCAGACTAGCGGGAGTATCCGAGCAGTACTTC
>TRBV12-3/TRBV12-4|-|TRBJ2-1|15|many
CASSFGAVSYNEQFF
TGTGCCAGCAGTTTTGGGGCGGTCTCCTACAATGAGCAGTTCTTC
>TRBV18|-|TRBJ1-6|15|many
CASSPAPPGESPLHF
TGTGCCAGCTCACCAGCGCCACCGGGGGAATCACCCCTCCACTTT
>TRBV7-2|-|TRBJ2-3|12|many
CASSLYRDTQYF
TGTGCCAGCAGCCTCTACCGAGATACGCAGTATTTT
>TRBV7-2|-|TRBJ2-1|13|many
CASSLTGWDEQFF
TGTGCCAGCAGCTTAACAGGTTGGGACGAGCAGTTCTTC
>TRBV7-2|-|TRBJ2-5|15|many
CASSPRPDSKETQYF
TGTGCCAGCAGCCCCAGACCCGACTCGAAAGAGACCCAGTACTTC
>TRBV15|TRBD1|TRBJ2-7|20|many
CATSRDWSPGQGLGTGEQYF
TGTGCCACCAGCAGAGATTGGAGCCCGGGACAGGGCCTCGGAACGGGCGAGCAGTACTTC
>TRBV5-1|-|TRBJ2-2|16|many
CASSSAGGPNTGELFF
TGCGCCAGCAGCTCAGCAGGCGGGCCGAACACCGGGGAGCTGTTTTTT
>TRBV3-1|-|TRBJ2-2|17|-
CASSQASRVLGTGELFF
TGTGCCAGCAGCCAAGCCTCTAGGGTTCTCGGGACCGGGGAGCTGTTTTTT
>TRBV19|TRBD1|TRBJ1-2|12|many
CASSITGTGETF
TGTGCCAGTAGTATAACTGGAACAGGGGAAACCTTC
>TRBV5-1|-|TRBJ2-6|16|-
CASSLGSGDGANVLTF
TGCGCCAGCAGCTTGGGGTCAGGAGACGGGGCCAACGTCCTGACTTTC